This T cell receptor beta chain came from a study of T cells in Graves' hyperthyroidism and ophthalmopathy. The study's findings and limits: A model of 13 V-J features distinguished ophthalmopathy from stable hyperthyroidism. Most thyroid clonotypes that were expanded above 0.001 also turned up in blood.

Amplified TCR beta CDR3 regions derived from RNA transcripts. HTBI primers were the set used in a first-round RT-PCR of the TCR CDR3. TCRdb re-called the multiplex PCR reads through MiXCR, storing one row per CDR3 protein. The sample yields hundreds of thousands of distinct CDR3 sequences, about a sixth seen once. Disease lasting under 3 months, a NOSPECS grade of at least 4, and a Clinical Activity Score of at least 3 were features of the ophthalmopathy patients. CDR1 and CDR2 (germline): MNHNS, SASEGT. The CDR3 sequence is 15 residues long. Trimming pared 5 bases from V and 4 bases from J, leaving 17 bases between. This clonotype was observed at least ten times. The antigen is undetermined.

The V call is TRBV6-1, the J call TRBJ2-5; TRBD2 might be the D (6 bases). The clonotype was recovered from a woman younger than 35 with Graves' ophthalmopathy. Sequencing used blood. The CDR3 region is CASSSAGGARETQYF. Written as DNA, the CDR3 is TGTGCCAGCAGTTCGGCCGGAGGGGCGAGAGAGACCCAGTACTTC.